This TCR beta chain was captured in a study of T cells in Graves' hyperthyroidism and ophthalmopathy. Whole-study context: It was at initial diagnosis, before any treatment, that peripheral blood was collected. Study-wide results and limits: Separation of ophthalmopathy from stable hyperthyroidism was achieved by a 13 V-J model.

A note on this clonotype: Its specificity is not known.

Germline V CDR1 and CDR2: MNHEY, SMNVEV (reference sequence). The V end lost 5 bases, the J end lost 3 bases, and 13 bases lay between the germline ends. The length of the CDR3 is 14 residues. The investigators amplified TCR beta CDR3 regions from RNA transcripts. The HTBI primer set was used in a first-round RT-PCR of the TCR CDR3. A single record per CDR3 protein comes from TCRdb applying MiXCR to the multiplex PCR reads. The table lists about 500,000 distinct CDR3 sequences, roughly 16% of them singletons. The clonotype was recovered from a woman in her thirties with Graves' ophthalmopathy. The sequenced sample was blood. The chain links TRBV27 to TRBJ1-2; D may be TRBD1 (6 bases). The chain's CDR3 is CASSRDNLDYGYTF. In DNA form, the CDR3 reads TGTGCCAGCAGTCGGGACAACCTAGACTATGGCTACACCTTC.